This TCR beta chain was recorded in a study of blood T cell repertoires in COVID-19. Study at large: Researchers got acute and convalescent COVID-19 samples from the United States, Italy and Spain.

This clone was counted a few times. TCRdb's copy holds only in-frame clones and misses some; the assay was immunoSEQ multiplex PCR. The data hold around 80,000 clones, with over 70% observed a single time. The CDR3 covers 14 residues. Germline CDR1 LGHDT, CDR2 YNNKEL (reference sequence). V gave up 1 base and J gave up 1 base, with 5 bases separating them. Sequences were obtained from peripheral blood. This sequence was found in an elderly man with acute or convalescent COVID-19. V gene TRBV3-1 (or the pseudogene TRBV3-2) combines with J gene TRBJ1-3, with D unresolved. CDR3 bases: TGTGCCAGCAGCCAAGCACGGTCTGGAAACACCATATATTTT. Amino acid sequence: CASSQARSGNTIYF.